A single sample is the source of the 9 T cell receptor beta chains below, sequenced in a study of CD8+ T cells in alopecia areata. Sample treatment: oral pan-JAK inhibitor, 5-10 mg twice daily. RNA was isolated and reverse transcribed to cDNA, the sequencing template. Repertoires were generated with immunoSEQ multiplex PCR, while TCRdb's copy carries only in-frame clones and drops some. The sample lists 150,000 to 200,000 clones; 50% to 75% were seen once. This sample comprised CD4+ T cells sorted from blood, obtained at approximately week 60, from a patient treated with tofacitinib. These receptor sequences come from a human donor with alopecia areata.

This CDR3 is CASSTTGTVNTEAFF. The DNA for the CDR3 is TGTGCCAGCAGTACAACCGGGACAGTGAACACTGAAGCTTTCTTT. The J gene is TRBJ1-1, the V gene TRBV6-5, with TRBD1 identical over 7 bases. Per germline, CDR1 MNHEY and CDR2 SVGAGI. V trimming: 5 bases; J trimming: 0 bases; junction bases outside the gene matches: 6. CDR3 length: 15 residues.

This clone has just a few counts. The rearrangement links TRBV2 to TRBJ2-2; D remains unclear. Per germline, CDR1 SNHLY and CDR2 FYNNEI. V was cut by 3 bases and J by 1 base, with 15 bases left in between. There are 17 residues in the CDR3. The chain's CDR3 is CASSDLLWTGNTGELFF. In nucleotides, the CDR3 is TGTGCCAGCAGTGATTTGTTGTGGACGGGGAACACCGGGGAGCTGTTTTTT. Filled out from reference TRBV2 and TRBJ2-2, the complete variable domain reads EPEVTQTPSHQVTQMGQEVILRCVPISNHLYFYWYRQILGQKVEFLVSFYNNEISEKSEIFDDQFSVERPDGSNFTLKIRSTKLEDSAMYFCASSDLLWTGNTGELFFGEGSRLTVL.

This clone was recorded only once. The V gene is TRBV6-6, the J gene TRBJ2-4, with D possibly TRBD1 on 5 matching bases. The germline V gene encodes CDR1 MNHNY and CDR2 SVGAGI (reference sequence). CDR3 length: 16 amino acids. V was pared by 6 bases and J by 0 bases, with 15 bases between. CDR3 coding DNA: TGTGCCAGCAGCCAACTCGCAGGGTCAGCCAAAAACATTCAGTACTTC. Its protein product is CASSQLAGSAKNIQYF.

The CDR3 bases are TGTGCCAGCAGCTTGGCAGGGGAGGGTTCACCCCTCCACTTT. Its translation is CASSLAGEGSPLHF. The J gene is TRBJ1-6, the V gene TRBV5-4; D perhaps matches TRBD1 (6 bases). The CDR3 runs to 14 residues. Deletions cut 0 bases from V and 9 bases from J, with 10 bases between. Germline values: CDR1 SGHNT, CDR2 YYREEE (reference sequence). The full variable domain, in which reference TRBV5-4 and TRBJ1-6 provide the parts outside the CDR3, is ETGVTQSPTHLIKTRGQQVTLRCSSQSGHNTVSWYQQALGQGPQFIFQYYREEENGRGNFPPRFSGLQFPNYSSELNVNALELDDSALYLCASSLAGEGSPLHFGNGTRLTVT.

The chain joins TRBV6-5 to TRBJ1-2; D unresolved. Germline V gene lookup returns CDR1 MNHEY and CDR2 SVGAGI. The CDR3 has 16 residues. V gave up 4 bases and J gave up 0 bases, with 15 bases separating them. CDR3 protein: CASSFGGSGANYGYTF. The DNA of the CDR3 is TGTGCCAGCAGTTTCGGAGGTTCAGGAGCTAACTATGGCTACACCTTC.

This sequence joins TRBV29-1 and TRBJ1-1, with TRBD1 matching 7 bases. Germline CDR1 SQVTM, CDR2 ANQGSEA. The J segment lost 4 bases and the V segment lost 4 bases, leaving 9 bases of the junction unmatched. The CDR3 sequence is 14 residues long. CDR3 in amino acids: CSVVGRQGGTEAFF. DNA for the CDR3: TGCAGCGTTGTTGGAAGGCAGGGGGGCACTGAAGCTTTCTTT.

The chain links TRBV5-1 to TRBJ1-6; D is uncertain. V gave up 7 bases and J gave up 5 bases, with 10 bases separating them. This CDR3 is 13 amino acids long. Germline V gene lookup returns CDR1 SGHRS and CDR2 YFSETQ. CDR3 DNA sequence: TGCGCCAGCCGGATGGACGATAATTCACCCCTCCACTTT. Translated, it gives CASRMDDNSPLHF. Combining the CDR3 with reference TRBV5-1 and TRBJ1-6 gives the whole variable domain KAGVTQTPRYLIKTRGQQVTLSCSPISGHRSVSWYQQTPGQGLQFLFEYFSETQRNKGNFPGRFSGRQFSNSRSEMNVSTLELGDSALYLCASRMDDNSPLHFGNGTRLTVT.

In this sample, this clone turned up many times. CDR3 sequence reads: CAISGQLNSNQPQHF. CDR3 nucleotide sequence: TGTGCCATCAGCGGACAGTTAAATAGCAATCAGCCCCAGCATTTT. V is TRBV10-3 and J is TRBJ1-5, with D possibly being TRBD1 (6 bases). Trimming removed 6 bases at V and 0 bases at J, with 12 bases between. This CDR3 spans 15 amino acids. The germline V gene has CDR1 ENHRY and CDR2 SYGVKD.

The chain links TRBV7-8 to TRBJ1-4; D gene ambiguous. CDR1 is SGHVS, CDR2 FQNEAQ, per germline. The CDR3 totals 15 residues. Trimming took off 5 bases at V and 7 bases at J, with 17 bases between the two ends. The CDR3 protein is CASSPEEQIGEKLFF. CDR3 bases: TGTGCCAGCAGCCCCGAAGAGCAAATCGGTGAAAAACTGTTTTTT.